Listed here are 3 T cell receptor beta chains from one sample, sequenced in a study of post-analysis software for immune sequencing data. Tagging with unique molecular identifiers was a feature of the TCR beta cDNA libraries. Each CDR3 protein gets one entry after TCRdb re-called the PCR reads with MiXCR. The table includes some 160,000 distinct CDR3 sequences, 36% detected once. Here the sequenced sample was blood, taken after autologous hematopoietic stem cell transplantation. These receptor sequences come from a girl between 5 and 17 years old with multiple sclerosis.

This clonotype was recorded many times. The V call is TRBV20-1, the J call TRBJ2-5; 7 bases agree with TRBD1. The junction had 3 bases not matched to a gene; V was cut back by 1 base and J by 4 bases. Germline lookup yields CDR1 DFQATT and CDR2 SNEGSKA (reference sequence). The CDR3 loop spans 13 amino acids. CDR3 protein: CSARGPGGETQYF. Written as DNA, the CDR3 is TGCAGTGCTAGAGGCCCAGGGGGAGAGACCCAGTACTTC.

The chain joins TRBV9 to TRBJ1-1; the D is unclear. This CDR3 is built from 14 residues. In germline, CDR1 is SGDLS, CDR2 YYNGEE. V gave up 4 bases and J gave up 1 base, with 11 bases separating them. The CDR3 nucleotides are TGTGCCAGCAGCCTTGGGTGGGGGAACACTGAAGCTTTCTTT. Its protein is CASSLGWGNTEAFF.

The rearrangement uses TRBV12-3 or TRBV12-4 and TRBJ2-3; possible D gene TRBD1, 6 bases. This CDR3 spans 14 amino acids. Trimming took off 4 bases at V and 5 bases at J, with 13 bases between the two ends. DNA of the CDR3: TGTGCCAGCAGTTGGACAGTGGAAGGAGATACGCAGTATTTT. As protein: CASSWTVEGDTQYF.